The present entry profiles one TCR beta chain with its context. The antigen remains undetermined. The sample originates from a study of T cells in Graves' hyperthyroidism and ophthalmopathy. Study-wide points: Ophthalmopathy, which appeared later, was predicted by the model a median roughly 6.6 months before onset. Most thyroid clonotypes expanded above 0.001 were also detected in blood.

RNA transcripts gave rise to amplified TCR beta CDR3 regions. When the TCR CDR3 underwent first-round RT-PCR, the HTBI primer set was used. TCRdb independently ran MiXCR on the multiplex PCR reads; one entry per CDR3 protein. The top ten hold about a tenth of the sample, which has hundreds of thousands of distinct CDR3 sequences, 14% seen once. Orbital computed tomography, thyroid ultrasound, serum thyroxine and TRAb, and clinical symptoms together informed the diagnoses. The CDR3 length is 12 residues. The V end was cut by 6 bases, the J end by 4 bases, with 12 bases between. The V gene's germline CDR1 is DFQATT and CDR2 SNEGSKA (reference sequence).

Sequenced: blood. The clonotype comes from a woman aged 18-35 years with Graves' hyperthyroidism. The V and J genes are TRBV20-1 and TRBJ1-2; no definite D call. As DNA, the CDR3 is TGCAGTGCCCCGAGGGAGGGCTATGGCTACACCTTC. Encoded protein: CSAPREGYGYTF.